The sequence of this TCR beta chain was determined in a study of beta chain features in type 1 diabetes. Study-wide results and limits: Fewer insertions but more deletions were seen at VDJ junctions in type 1 diabetes patients. Equally in patients and controls, PCR might preferentially amplify shorter templates. People with Type 1 diabetes carried modestly yet significantly shorter TCRB CDR3s in all four CD4+ subsets.

cDNA synthesis used the whole RNA isolate, giving expressed TCRB sequences. Repertoires were generated with immunoSEQ multiplex PCR, while TCRdb's copy carries only in-frame clones and drops some. The sample comprises roughly 350,000 clones, 8% to 13% of which are singletons, and about 0.015% rests with the top ten. V lost 5 bases to trimming and J lost 3 bases; unmatched junction nucleotides: 12. Germline V gene lookup returns CDR1 SNHLY and CDR2 FYNNEI. CDR3 length: 16 residues. In the case of this clone: Its antigen is currently unknown.

The sample taken for sequencing was naive CD4+ T cells from blood. The source of this sequence is a woman younger than 45 in good health. V gene TRBV2 combines with J gene TRBJ2-7; 8 bases line up with TRBD2. CDR3 sequence reads: CASSSLADPGGYEQYF. In nucleotides, the CDR3 is TGTGCCAGCAGTTCACTAGCGGATCCCGGGGGCTACGAGCAGTACTTC.